Below, 11 T cell receptor beta chains from the same sample are listed, as sequenced in a study of blood T cells in healthy people across ages. A sample-barcoded 5' primer and a J-beta primer mix were used in a second PCR of roughly 7 to 12 cycles. TCRdb redid the calling of the 5' RACE reads with MiXCR, one entry per CDR3 protein. The profile shows 1,500,000 or so distinct CDR3 sequences, approximately 60% of them singletons. The specimen sequenced was blood. These receptors all stem from a man between 18 and 35 years old in good health.

The V call is TRBV20-1, the J call TRBJ1-3; unclear D gene. Trimming left V 4 bases short and J 0 bases short, with 13 bases between. Germline assignment: CDR1 DFQATT and CDR2 SNEGSKA (reference sequence). The CDR3 covers 15 residues. The CDR3 coding sequence is TGCAGTGCTACCAGCACAAGGGACTCTGGAAACACCATATATTTT. It codes for CSATSTRDSGNTIYF.

This clonotype turned up a few times. The chain employs TRBV6-2 or TRBV6-3 and TRBJ1-1; D unclear. V was cut by 2 bases and J by 1 base, with 11 bases left in between. The CDR3 length is 15 residues. Germline CDR1 reads MNHEY; CDR2 reads SVGEGT. CDR3 sequence (DNA): TGTGCCAGCAGTTACAATCCCAGAGCGAACACTGAAGCTTTCTTT. This sequence encodes CASSYNPRANTEAFF.

The genes are TRBV20-1 and TRBJ2-4, with 10 bases aligning to TRBD1. J gave up 1 base and V 6 bases, and 6 bases lay outside the gene matches. The CDR3 is 15 amino acids. Germline loops: CDR1 DFQATT, CDR2 SNEGSKA (reference sequence). The CDR3 is CSARQGARAKNIQYF. The DNA of the CDR3 is TGCAGTGCCCGACAGGGGGCTAGGGCCAAAAACATTCAGTACTTC.

The chain is built from TRBV12-3 or TRBV12-4 and TRBJ2-4; the D is unclear. Judging by the DNA end, TRBJ2-7 fits better; the J call may be wrong. CDR3 length: 12 residues. The CDR3 sequence: CASSWTVYEQYF. As DNA, the CDR3 is TGTGCCAGCAGTTGGACGGTCTACGAGCAGTACTTC.

As DNA, the CDR3 is TGTGCCAGCAGCCAAGGACTCTCCAGCGAGCAGTACTTC. Its translation: CASSQGLSSEQYF. The chain employs TRBV3-1 and TRBJ2-7; no definite D call. The CDR3 runs 13 residues. Germline V CDR1 and CDR2: LGHDT, YNNKEL (reference sequence). Trimming cost V 1 base and J 6 bases, with 10 bases left between them.

This clonotype was seen a few times. The genes are TRBV6-5 and TRBJ1-2; 8 positions match TRBD1. Germline assignment: CDR1 MNHEY and CDR2 SVGAGI. V lost 2 bases, J lost 3 bases, and 8 bases stayed unmatched. The CDR3 is made up of 16 amino acids. DNA of the CDR3: TGTGCCAGCAGTTACAAGGGACAGGTGATCCACTATGGCTACACCTTC. Translating gives CASSYKGQVIHYGYTF.

The table lists this clonotype with a count of one. The chain employs TRBV12-3 or TRBV12-4 and TRBJ1-2, with D maybe TRBD1 (6 bases). The V end was cut by 3 bases, the J end by 5 bases, with 13 bases between. The CDR3 contains 14 residues. The CDR3 region is CASSLGGGAYGYTF. DNA of the CDR3: TGTGCCAGCAGTTTGGGGGGCGGAGCATATGGCTACACCTTC.

The chain couples TRBV7-9 to TRBJ1-2; possibly TRBD1 for D (6 bases). The CDR3 is 14 amino acids. V dropped 3 bases and J dropped 3 bases, with 11 bases sitting between them. Germline V gives CDR1 SEHNR, CDR2 FQNEAQ (reference sequence). The CDR3: CASSFTGRHYGYTF. For the CDR3, the DNA is TGTGCCAGCAGCTTTACAGGGAGGCACTATGGCTACACCTTC.

This chain connects TRBV29-1 to TRBJ2-7, with D tentatively TRBD1 or TRBD2 (6 bases each). This CDR3 has 16 residues. Trimming removed 6 bases at V and 2 bases at J, with 23 bases between. From germline, CDR1 is SQVTM and CDR2 ANQGSEA. The CDR3: CSVPGGPTRGTYEQYF. DNA for the CDR3: TGCAGCGTCCCCGGGGGTCCCACCAGGGGCACCTACGAGCAGTACTTC.

The chain couples TRBV9 to TRBJ2-7, with 12 positions matching TRBD2. Germline loops: CDR1 SGDLS, CDR2 YYNGEE. The CDR3 extends over 15 amino acids. The junction had 5 bases not matched to a gene; V was cut back by 5 bases and J by 2 bases. CDR3 region: CASSVGLAGTYEQYF. CDR3 nucleotides: TGTGCCAGCAGTGTCGGACTAGCGGGAACCTACGAGCAGTACTTC.

V gene TRBV4-3 combines with J gene TRBJ1-6; D uncertain. CDR1 and CDR2 (germline): LGHNA, YSLEER. Trimming removed 2 bases at V and 9 bases at J, with 14 bases between. CDR3 length: 15 residues. This chain's CDR3 is CASSQTLQAPSPLHF. The CDR3 bases are TGCGCCAGCAGCCAAACGTTGCAGGCCCCTTCACCCCTCCACTTT.